This TCR beta chain stems from a study of PD-1 blockade in classical Hodgkin lymphoma. The V and J ends lost 0 bases and 1 base, in that order; junction bases with no gene match: 15. The V gene's germline CDR1 is SGHVS and CDR2 FNYEAQ. The CDR3 covers 22 residues. The method was immunoSEQ multiplex PCR; TCRdb's version includes in-frame clones alone and lacks a portion of them. The data show roughly 15,000 clones, around three fifths seen once. Autologous stem cell transplantation was followed by relapse in every patient, and brentuximab vedotin exposure varied. Sequences were derived from peripheral blood mononuclear cells (PBMCs), sampled before the second cycle of nivolumab. J is TRBJ2-1 and V is TRBV7-6; 13 nucleotides align to TRBD2. This receptor was identified in a human donor with classical Hodgkin lymphoma. In nucleotides, the CDR3 is TGTGCCAGCAGCTTAGCGGCCAGAACGGGACTAGCGGGGACCGCATCCTACAATGAGCAGTTCTTC. Translation gives CASSLAARTGLAGTASYNEQFF.